The present T cell receptor beta chain was sequenced within a study of blood T cell repertoires in COVID-19. The overall study: The United States, Italy and Spain supplied acute and convalescent COVID-19 samples. From T cells, B-cell-depleted T cells, or PBMCs came the material, which was cDNA or gDNA.

Per the authors' pipeline: Quantification of nucleated cells was approximated via reference gene primer amplification. The protocol was immunoSEQ multiplex PCR, while the TCRdb copy is restricted to in-frame clones and leaves out a portion. That table is the source of V, J and clone size, and D and trimming were worked out from the DNA. The sample consists of around 80,000 clones, about 70% of them appearing once. In germline, CDR1 is SEHNR, CDR2 FQNEAQ (reference sequence). The trim removed 2 bases at V and 5 bases at J, leaving 7 bases unmatched. The CDR3 spans 15 residues. Sequencing used peripheral blood. This clonotype was sampled from an elderly woman with active or convalescent COVID-19. The chain uses TRBV7-9 and TRBJ2-3, with 7 bases identical to TRBD2. This chain's CDR3 is CASSLMAGEVDTQYF. The CDR3 DNA sequence: TGTGCCAGCAGCTTAATGGCGGGGGAGGTAGATACGCAGTATTTT.